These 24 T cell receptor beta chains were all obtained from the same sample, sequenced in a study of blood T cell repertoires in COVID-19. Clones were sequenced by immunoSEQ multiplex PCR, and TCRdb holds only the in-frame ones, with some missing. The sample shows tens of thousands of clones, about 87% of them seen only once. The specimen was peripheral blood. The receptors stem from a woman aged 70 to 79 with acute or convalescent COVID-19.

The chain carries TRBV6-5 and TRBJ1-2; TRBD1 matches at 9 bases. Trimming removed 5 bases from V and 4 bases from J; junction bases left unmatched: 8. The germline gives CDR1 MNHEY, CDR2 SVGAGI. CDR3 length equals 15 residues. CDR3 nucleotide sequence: TGTGCCAGCAGTACGGCGGGACAGGGAATCTATGGCTACACCTTC. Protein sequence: CASSTAGQGIYGYTF.

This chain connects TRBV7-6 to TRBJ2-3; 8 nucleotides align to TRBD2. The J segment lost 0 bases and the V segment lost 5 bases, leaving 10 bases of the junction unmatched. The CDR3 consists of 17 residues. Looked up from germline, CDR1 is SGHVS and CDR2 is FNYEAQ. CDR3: CASSPGVGRASTDTQYF. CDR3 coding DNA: TGTGCCAGCAGCCCGGGGGTCGGGAGGGCAAGCACAGATACGCAGTATTTT.

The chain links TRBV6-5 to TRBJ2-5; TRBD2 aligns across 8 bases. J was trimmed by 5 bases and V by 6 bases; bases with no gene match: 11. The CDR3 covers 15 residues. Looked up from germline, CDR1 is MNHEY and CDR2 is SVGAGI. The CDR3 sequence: CASSRPGLEIETQYF. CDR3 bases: TGTGCCAGCAGCCGACCGGGACTAGAGATTGAGACCCAGTACTTC.

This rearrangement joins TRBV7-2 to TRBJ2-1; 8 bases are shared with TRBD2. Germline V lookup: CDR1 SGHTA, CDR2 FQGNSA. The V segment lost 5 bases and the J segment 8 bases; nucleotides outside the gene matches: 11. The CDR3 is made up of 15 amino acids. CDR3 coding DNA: TGTGCCAGCAGCCCGGCCGGGACTAGAGGCGATGAGCAGTTCTTC. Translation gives CASSPAGTRGDEQFF. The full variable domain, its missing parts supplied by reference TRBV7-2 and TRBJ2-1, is GAGVSQSPSNKVTEKGKDVELRCDPISGHTALYWYRQSLGQGLEFLIYFQGNSAPDKSGLPSDRFSAERTGGSVSTLTIQRTQQEDSAVYLCASSPAGTRGDEQFFGPGTRLTVL.

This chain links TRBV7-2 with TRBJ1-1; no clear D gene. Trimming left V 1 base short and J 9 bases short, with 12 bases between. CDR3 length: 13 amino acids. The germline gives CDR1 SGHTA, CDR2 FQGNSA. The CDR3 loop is CASSLGLEKKAFF. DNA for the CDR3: TGTGCCAGCAGCTTAGGATTAGAGAAAAAAGCTTTCTTT.

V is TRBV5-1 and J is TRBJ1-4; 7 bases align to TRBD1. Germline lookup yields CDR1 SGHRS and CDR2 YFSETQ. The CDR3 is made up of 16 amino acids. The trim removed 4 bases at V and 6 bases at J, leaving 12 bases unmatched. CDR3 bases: TGCGCCAGCAGCGGAGGACAGGTGGAAGCTCATGAAAAACTGTTTTTT. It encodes CASSGGQVEAHEKLFF.

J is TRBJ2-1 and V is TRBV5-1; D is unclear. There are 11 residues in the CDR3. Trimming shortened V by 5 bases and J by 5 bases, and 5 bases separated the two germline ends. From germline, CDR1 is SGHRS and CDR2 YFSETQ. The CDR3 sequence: CASRLNNEQFF. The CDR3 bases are TGCGCCAGCAGACTTAACAATGAGCAGTTCTTC. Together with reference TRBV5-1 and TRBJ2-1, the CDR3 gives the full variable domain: KAGVTQTPRYLIKTRGQQVTLSCSPISGHRSVSWYQQTPGQGLQFLFEYFSETQRNKGNFPGRFSGRQFSNSRSEMNVSTLELGDSALYLCASRLNNEQFFGPGTRLTVL.

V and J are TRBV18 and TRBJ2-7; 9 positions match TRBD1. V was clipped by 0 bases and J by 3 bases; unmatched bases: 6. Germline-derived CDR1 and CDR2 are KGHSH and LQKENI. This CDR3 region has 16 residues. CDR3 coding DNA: TGTGCCAGCTCACCACCGCCGGGACAGGGACTCTACGAGCAGTACGTC. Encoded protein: CASSPPPGQGLYEQYV.

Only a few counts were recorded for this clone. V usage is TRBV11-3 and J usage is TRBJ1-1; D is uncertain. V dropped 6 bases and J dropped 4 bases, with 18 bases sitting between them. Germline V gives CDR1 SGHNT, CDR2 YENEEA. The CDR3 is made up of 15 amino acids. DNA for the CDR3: TGTGCCAGCAGGGGTTTGGAGGCTCGGTTCACTGAAGCTTTCTTT. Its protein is CASRGLEARFTEAFF.

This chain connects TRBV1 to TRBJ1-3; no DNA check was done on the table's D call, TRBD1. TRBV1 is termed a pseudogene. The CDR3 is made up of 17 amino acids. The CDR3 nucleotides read TGCACCAGCAGCCATCTCCGGACAGGGGTGTGGGGAAACACCATATATTTT. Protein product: CTSSHLRTGVWGNTIYF.

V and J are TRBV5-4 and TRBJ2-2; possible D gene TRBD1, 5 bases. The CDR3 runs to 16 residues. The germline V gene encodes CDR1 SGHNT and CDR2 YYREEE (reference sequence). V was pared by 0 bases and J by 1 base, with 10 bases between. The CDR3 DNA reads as TGTGCCAGCAGCTTGGGGGTACAGGAGAACACCGGGGAGCTGTTTTTT. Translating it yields CASSLGVQENTGELFF.

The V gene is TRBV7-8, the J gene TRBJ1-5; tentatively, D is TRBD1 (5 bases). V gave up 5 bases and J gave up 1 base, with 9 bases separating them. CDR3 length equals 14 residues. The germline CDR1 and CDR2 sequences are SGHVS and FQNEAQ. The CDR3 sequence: CASSLRQSNQPQHF. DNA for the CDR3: TGTGCCAGCAGCCTGAGACAGAGCAATCAGCCCCAGCATTTT.

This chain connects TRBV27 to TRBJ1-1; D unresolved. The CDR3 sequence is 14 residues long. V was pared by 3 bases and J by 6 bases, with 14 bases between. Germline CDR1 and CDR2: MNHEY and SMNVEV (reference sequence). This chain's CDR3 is CASSFGGSGSEAFF. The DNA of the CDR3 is TGTGCCAGCAGTTTCGGTGGTAGCGGCTCTGAAGCTTTCTTT.

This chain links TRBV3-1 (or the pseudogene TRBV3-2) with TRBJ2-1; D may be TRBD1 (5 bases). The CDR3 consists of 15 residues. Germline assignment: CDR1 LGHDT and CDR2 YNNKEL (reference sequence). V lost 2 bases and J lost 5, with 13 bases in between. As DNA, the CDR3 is TGTGCCAGCAGCCAAAGCAGGGATGGCGACAATGAGCAGTTCTTC. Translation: CASSQSRDGDNEQFF.

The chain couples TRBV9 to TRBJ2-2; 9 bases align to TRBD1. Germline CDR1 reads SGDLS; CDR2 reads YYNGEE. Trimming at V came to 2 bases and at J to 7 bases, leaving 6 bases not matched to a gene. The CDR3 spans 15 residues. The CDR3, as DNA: TGTGCCAGCAGCGTCGGGACAGGGTCTCACGGGGAGCTGTTTTTT. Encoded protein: CASSVGTGSHGELFF.

CDR3 sequence: CASRLLAGEQFF. The CDR3 DNA reads as TGTGCCAGCAGGCTTCTAGCGGGCGAGCAGTTCTTC. The J gene is TRBJ2-1, the V gene TRBV27; the match to TRBD2 covers 8 bases. From germline, CDR1 is MNHEY and CDR2 SMNVEV (reference sequence). Germline trimming cut 6 bases from V and 10 bases from J; bases unmatched to any gene: 5. The length of the CDR3 is 12 residues.

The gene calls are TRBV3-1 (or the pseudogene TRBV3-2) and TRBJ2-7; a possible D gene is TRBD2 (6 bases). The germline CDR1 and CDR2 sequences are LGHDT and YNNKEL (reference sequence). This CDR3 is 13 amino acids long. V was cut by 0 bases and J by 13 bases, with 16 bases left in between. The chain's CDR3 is CASSQDLADEDYV. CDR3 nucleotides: TGTGCCAGCAGCCAAGACTTAGCGGACGAGGATTACGTC.

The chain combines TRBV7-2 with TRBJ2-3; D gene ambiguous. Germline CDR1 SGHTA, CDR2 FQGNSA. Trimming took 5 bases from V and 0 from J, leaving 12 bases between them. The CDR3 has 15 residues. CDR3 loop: CASSLNSPSTDTQYF. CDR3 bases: TGTGCCAGCAGCCTAAACTCACCTAGCACAGATACGCAGTATTTT.

The DNA of the CDR3 is TGTGCCAGCAGCTCCAGGGGGCTTGATGGCTACACCTTC. Translating gives CASSSRGLDGYTF. The chain combines TRBV13 with TRBJ1-2, with TRBD1 matching 8 bases. The CDR3 loop spans 13 amino acids. Germline values: CDR1 PRHDT, CDR2 FYEKMQ (reference sequence). V trimming: 4 bases; J trimming: 6 bases; junction bases outside the gene matches: 4.

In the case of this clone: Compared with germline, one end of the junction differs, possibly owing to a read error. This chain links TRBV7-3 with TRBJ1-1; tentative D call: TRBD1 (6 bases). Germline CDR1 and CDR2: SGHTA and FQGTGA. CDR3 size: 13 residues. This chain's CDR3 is CANSSPGVTEAFF. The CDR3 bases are TGTGCCAACAGCTCCCCAGGGGTTACTGAAGCTTTCTTT.

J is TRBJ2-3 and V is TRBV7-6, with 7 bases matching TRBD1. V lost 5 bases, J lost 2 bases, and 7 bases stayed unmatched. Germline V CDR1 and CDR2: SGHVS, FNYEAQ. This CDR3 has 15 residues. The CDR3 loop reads CASSQTGTATDTQYF. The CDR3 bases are TGTGCCAGCAGCCAGACCGGGACAGCCACAGATACGCAGTATTTT.

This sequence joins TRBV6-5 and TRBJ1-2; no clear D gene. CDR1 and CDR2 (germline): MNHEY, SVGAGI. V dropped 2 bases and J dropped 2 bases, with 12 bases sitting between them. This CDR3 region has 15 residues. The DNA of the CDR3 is TGTGCCAGCAGTTACCGTCCCAGCGACAACTATGGCTACACCTTC. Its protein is CASSYRPSDNYGYTF.

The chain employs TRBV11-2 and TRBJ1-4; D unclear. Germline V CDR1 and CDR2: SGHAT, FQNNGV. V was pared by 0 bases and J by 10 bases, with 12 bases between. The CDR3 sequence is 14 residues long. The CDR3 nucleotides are TGTGCCAGCAGCTTAGAAGTATTGGGAGGAAAACTGTTTTTT. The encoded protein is CASSLEVLGGKLFF.

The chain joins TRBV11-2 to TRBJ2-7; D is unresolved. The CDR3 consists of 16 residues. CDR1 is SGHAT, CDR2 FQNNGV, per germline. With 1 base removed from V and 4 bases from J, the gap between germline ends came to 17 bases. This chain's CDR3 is CASSLGGYQIEYEQYV. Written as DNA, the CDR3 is TGTGCCAGCAGCTTAGGCGGCTATCAAATTGAGTACGAGCAGTACGTC.